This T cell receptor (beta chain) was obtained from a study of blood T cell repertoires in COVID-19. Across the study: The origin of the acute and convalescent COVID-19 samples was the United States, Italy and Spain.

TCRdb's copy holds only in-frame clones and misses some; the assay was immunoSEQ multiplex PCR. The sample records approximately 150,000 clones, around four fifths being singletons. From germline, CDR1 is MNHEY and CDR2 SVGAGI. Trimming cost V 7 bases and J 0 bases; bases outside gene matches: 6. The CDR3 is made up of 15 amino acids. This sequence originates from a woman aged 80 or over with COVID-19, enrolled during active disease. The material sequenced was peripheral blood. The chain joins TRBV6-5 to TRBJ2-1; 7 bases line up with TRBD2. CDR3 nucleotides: TGTGCCAGCACCAAAGCGGGACGCTCCTACAATGAGCAGTTCTTC. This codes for CASTKAGRSYNEQFF.